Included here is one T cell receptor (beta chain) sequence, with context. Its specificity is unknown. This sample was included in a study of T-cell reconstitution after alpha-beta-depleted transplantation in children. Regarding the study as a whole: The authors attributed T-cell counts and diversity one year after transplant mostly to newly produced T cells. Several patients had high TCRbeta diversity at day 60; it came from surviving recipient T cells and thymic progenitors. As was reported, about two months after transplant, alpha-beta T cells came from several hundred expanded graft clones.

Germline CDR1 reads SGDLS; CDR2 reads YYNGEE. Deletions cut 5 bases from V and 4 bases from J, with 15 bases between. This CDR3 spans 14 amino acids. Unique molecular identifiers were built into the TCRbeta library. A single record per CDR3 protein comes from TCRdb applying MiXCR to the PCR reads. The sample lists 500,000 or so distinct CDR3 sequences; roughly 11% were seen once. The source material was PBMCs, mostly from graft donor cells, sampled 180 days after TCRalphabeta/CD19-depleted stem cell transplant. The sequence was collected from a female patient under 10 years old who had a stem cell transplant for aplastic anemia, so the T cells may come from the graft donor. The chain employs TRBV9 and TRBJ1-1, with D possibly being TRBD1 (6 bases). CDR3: CASSPRGYGTEAFF. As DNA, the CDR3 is TGTGCCAGCAGTCCTAGGGGGTACGGCACTGAAGCTTTCTTT.